This TCR beta chain was captured in a study of cytomegalovirus exposure and HLA in healthy donors. General study findings and limits: TCR beta chains associated with HLA were, in a later analysis, more clonally expanded than equally common others. Later on, an analysis found that several of the most significant clusters appeared to be linked to common viral pathogens, which included parvovirus B19. Highest at DRB1 and lowest at HLA-C, TCR association rates differed among HLA loci in a later analysis.

The PCR made use of 60 Vbeta and 13 Jbeta primers. The repertoire was sequenced with immunoSEQ multiplex PCR; TCRdb's copy has only in-frame clones and lacks some. The sample lists 170,000 or so clones, 78% occurring once. With respect to this clone: Its target is unknown.

CDR3 length: 13 amino acids. Trimming left V 5 bases short and J 1 base short, with 8 bases between. The V gene's germline CDR1 is SGHTA and CDR2 FQGNSA. This sequence originates from a woman aged 50 to 60 in good health and CMV-seropositive. This chain links TRBV7-2 with TRBJ2-5, with D possibly TRBD2 on 5 matching bases. The sequenced sample consisted of PBMCs. CDR3 protein: CASSRGSQETQYF. The CDR3 DNA reads as TGTGCCAGCAGCCGCGGGTCCCAAGAGACCCAGTACTTC.